This T cell receptor (beta chain) was captured by sequencing in a study of T cell responses to AZD1222 COVID-19 vaccine. CDR1 LNHDA and CDR2 SQIVND come from the germline V gene (reference sequence). The CDR3 is 14 residues long. V gave up 3 bases and J gave up 7 bases, with 15 bases separating them. As concerns this clone: Its specificity is not known.

Whole-study results and caveats: A mostly white British donor set with more females was recruited, and clonal diversity was possibly underestimated.

Only in-frame clones appear in the TCRdb table, and some are missing; sequencing was by immunoSEQ multiplex PCR. The sample includes approximately 120,000 clones, approximately 87% of them seen just once. This receptor was obtained from an adult who received the AZD1222 COVID-19 vaccine. V usage is TRBV19 and J usage is TRBJ1-1, with D maybe TRBD1 (6 bases). Specimen: peripheral blood, collected 28 days after the second AZD1222 dose. The CDR3 reads CASSIAGARGEAFF. Here the CDR3 DNA reads TGTGCCAGTAGTATTGCAGGGGCAAGGGGTGAAGCTTTCTTT.